The entry below describes one T cell receptor beta chain. Its antigen is not identified. This sample is drawn from a study of Ad26.COV2.S vaccination and SARS-CoV-2 variants. Study observations and caveats: Participants given vaccine showed non-spike TCR breadth similar to that of placebo recipients. Marked by substantial breadth, spike-specific CD8+ and CD4+ T cell responses were reportedly seen after vaccination. Spike-specific TCR breadth ran higher among vaccine recipients than placebo recipients. Using TCR breadth and depth analyses may have led to underestimated total T cell responses.

Sequencing used immunoSEQ multiplex PCR; TCRdb keeps in-frame clones, though not all of them. The sample has roughly 100,000 clones, around 80% seen once. The CDR3 sequence is 15 residues long. V lost 6 bases, J lost 2 bases, and 8 bases stayed unmatched. CDR1 is KGHSH, CDR2 LQKENI, per germline. The sequence derives from a human donor who had recovered from COVID-19. Here the sequenced sample was peripheral blood, taken after recovery from COVID-19. J is TRBJ2-7 and V is TRBV18, with TRBD1 identical over 9 bases. CDR3 loop: CASSREQGAAYEQYF. CDR3 DNA: TGTGCCAGCTCCCGCGAACAGGGGGCAGCCTACGAGCAGTACTTC.